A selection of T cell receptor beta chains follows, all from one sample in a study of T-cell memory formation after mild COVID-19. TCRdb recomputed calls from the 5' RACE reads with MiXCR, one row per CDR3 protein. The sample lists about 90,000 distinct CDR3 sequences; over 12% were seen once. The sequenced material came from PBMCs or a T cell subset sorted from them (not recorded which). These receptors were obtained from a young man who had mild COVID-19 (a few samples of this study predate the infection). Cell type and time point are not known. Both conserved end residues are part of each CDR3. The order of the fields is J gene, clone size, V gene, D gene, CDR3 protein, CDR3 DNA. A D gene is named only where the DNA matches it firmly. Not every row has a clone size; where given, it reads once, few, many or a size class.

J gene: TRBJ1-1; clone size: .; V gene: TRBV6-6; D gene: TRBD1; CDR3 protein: CASRGQVDPEAFF; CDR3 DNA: TGTGCCAGCAGGGGACAGGTCGACCCTGAAGCTTTCTTT
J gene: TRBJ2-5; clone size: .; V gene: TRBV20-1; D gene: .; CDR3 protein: CSASGEQETQYF; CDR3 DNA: TGCAGTGCTAGTGGGGAGCAAGAGACCCAGTACTTC
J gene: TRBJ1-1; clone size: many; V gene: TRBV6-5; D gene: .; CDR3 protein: CASSTGLNTEAFF; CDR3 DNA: TGTGCCAGCTCAACGGGGTTAAACACTGAAGCTTTCTTT
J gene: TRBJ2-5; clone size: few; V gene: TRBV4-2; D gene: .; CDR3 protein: CASSQEGWRETQYF; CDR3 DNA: TGTGCCAGCAGCCAAGAAGGATGGCGGGAGACCCAGTACTTC
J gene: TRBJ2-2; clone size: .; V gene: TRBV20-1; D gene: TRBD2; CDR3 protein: CSARGRGENTGELFF; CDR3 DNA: TGCAGTGCTAGAGGACGGGGGGAGAACACCGGGGAGCTGTTTTTT
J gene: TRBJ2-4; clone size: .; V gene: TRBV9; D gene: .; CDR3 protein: CASSVGFGARNIQYF; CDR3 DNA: TGTGCCAGCAGCGTGGGCTTCGGTGCCAGAAACATTCAGTACTTC
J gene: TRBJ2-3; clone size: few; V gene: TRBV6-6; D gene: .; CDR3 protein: CASSRGNTDTQYF; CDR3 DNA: TGTGCCAGCAGTCGGGGGAACACAGATACGCAGTATTTT
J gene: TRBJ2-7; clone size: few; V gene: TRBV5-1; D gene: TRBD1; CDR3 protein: CASSLASSGQGHEQYF; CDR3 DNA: TGCGCCAGCAGCTTGGCCTCTTCCGGACAGGGGCACGAGCAGTACTTC
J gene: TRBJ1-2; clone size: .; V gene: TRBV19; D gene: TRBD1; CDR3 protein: CASSAGGTYGYTF; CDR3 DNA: TGTGCCAGTAGTGCAGGGGGTACCTATGGCTACACCTTC
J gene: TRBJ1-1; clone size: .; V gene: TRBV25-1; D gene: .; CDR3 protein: CASMSDGNTEAFF; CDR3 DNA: TGTGCCAGCATGTCGGACGGGAACACTGAAGCTTTCTTT
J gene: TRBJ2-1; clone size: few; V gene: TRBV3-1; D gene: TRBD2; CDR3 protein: CASSRAGGEFEQFF; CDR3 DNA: TGTGCCAGCAGCCGAGCGGGGGGGGAGTTTGAGCAGTTCTTC
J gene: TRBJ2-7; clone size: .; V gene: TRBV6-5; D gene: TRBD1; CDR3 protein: CASSYSRGNPSEQYF; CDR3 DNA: TGTGCCAGCAGTTACAGCAGGGGGAACCCCTCCGAGCAGTACTTC
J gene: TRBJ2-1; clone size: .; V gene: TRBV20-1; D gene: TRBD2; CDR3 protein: CSETSGVSSYNEQFF; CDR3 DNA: TGCAGTGAAACTAGCGGGGTTTCGTCCTACAATGAGCAGTTCTTC
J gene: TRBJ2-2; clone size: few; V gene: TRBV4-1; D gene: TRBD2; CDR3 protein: CASSQDPSGVNTGELFF; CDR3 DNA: TGCGCCAGCAGCCAAGACCCTAGCGGGGTGAACACCGGGGAGCTGTTTTTT
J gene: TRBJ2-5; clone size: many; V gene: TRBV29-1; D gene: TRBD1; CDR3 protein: CSVAGTVGQETQYF; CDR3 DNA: TGCAGCGTCGCAGGGACAGTAGGCCAAGAGACCCAGTACTTC
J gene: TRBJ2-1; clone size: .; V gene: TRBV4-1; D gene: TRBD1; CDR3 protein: CASSPALRGLRYNEQFF; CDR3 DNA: TGCGCCAGCAGCCCTGCCCTTAGGGGGCTTCGCTACAATGAGCAGTTCTTC
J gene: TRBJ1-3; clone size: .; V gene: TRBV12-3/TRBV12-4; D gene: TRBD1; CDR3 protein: CASSLTYDRAGNTIYF; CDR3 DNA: TGTGCCAGCAGTCTTACGTATGACAGGGCCGGAAACACCATATATTTT
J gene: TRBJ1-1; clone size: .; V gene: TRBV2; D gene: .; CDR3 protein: CANYRNTEAFF; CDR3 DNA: TGTGCCAACTACCGGAACACTGAAGCTTTCTTT
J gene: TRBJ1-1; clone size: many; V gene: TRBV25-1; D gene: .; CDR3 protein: CASGRQNTEAFF; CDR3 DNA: TGTGCCAGCGGGCGACAGAACACTGAAGCTTTCTTT
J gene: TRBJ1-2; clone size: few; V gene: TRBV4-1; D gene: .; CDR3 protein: CASSQVFRHYGYTF; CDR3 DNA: TGCGCCAGCAGCCAAGTCTTTAGGCACTATGGCTACACCTTC
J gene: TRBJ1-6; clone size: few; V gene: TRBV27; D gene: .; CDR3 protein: CASSLQGSDALHF; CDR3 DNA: TGTGCCAGCAGTTTACAGGGTTCAGACGCCCTCCACTTT
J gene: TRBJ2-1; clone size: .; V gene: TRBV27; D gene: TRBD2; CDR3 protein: CASSLRGERNEQFF; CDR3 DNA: TGTGCCAGCAGTTTGCGGGGGGAGAGGAATGAGCAGTTCTTC
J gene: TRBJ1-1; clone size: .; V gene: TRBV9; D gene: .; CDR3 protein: CASSTPGVTEAFF; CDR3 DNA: TGTGCCAGCAGCACCCCAGGGGTAACTGAAGCTTTCTTT
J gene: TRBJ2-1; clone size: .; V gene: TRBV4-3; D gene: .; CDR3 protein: CASSHLMDPGGEQFF; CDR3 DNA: TGCGCCAGCAGCCACCTGATGGACCCTGGTGGTGAGCAGTTCTTC
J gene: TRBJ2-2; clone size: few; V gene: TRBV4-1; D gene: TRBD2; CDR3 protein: CASSKAGGLQYTGELFF; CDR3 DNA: TGCGCCAGCAGTAAAGCGGGGGGGCTGCAGTACACCGGGGAGCTGTTTTTT
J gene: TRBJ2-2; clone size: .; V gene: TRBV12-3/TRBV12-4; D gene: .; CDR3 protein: CACPGQRTGELFF; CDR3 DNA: TGTGCCTGCCCCGGGCAACGGACCGGGGAGCTGTTTTTT
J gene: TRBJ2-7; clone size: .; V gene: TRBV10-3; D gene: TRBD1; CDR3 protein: CAISRDRGNPLYEQYF; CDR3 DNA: TGTGCCATCAGCCGGGACAGGGGCAATCCCCTCTACGAGCAGTACTTC
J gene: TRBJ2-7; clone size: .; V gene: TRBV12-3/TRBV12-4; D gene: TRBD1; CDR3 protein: CASSWTGGPYEQYF; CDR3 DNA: TGTGCCAGCAGTTGGACAGGGGGCCCCTACGAGCAGTACTTC
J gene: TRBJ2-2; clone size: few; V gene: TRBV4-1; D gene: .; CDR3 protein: CASQAHRAGELFF; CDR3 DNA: TGCGCCAGCCAAGCCCACAGGGCCGGGGAGCTGTTTTTT
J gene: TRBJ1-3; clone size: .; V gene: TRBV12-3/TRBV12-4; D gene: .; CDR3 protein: CASSKEFSGNTIYF; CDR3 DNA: TGTGCCAGCAGTAAGGAGTTTTCAGGAAACACCATATATTTT
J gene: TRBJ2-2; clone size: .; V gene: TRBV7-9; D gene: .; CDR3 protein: CASSPGWGRANGELFF; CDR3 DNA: TGTGCCAGCAGCCCCGGCTGGGGCAGGGCCAACGGGGAGCTGTTTTTT
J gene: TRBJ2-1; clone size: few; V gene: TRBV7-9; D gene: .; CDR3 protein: CASLPSPGGIYNEQFF; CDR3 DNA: TGTGCCAGCCTTCCCTCCCCGGGGGGCATTTACAATGAGCAGTTCTTC
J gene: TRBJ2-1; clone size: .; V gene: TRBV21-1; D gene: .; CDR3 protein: CASSKRLAGAPSLYNEQFF; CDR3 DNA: TGTGCCAGCAGCAAAAGGCTAGCGGGGGCCCCTTCCCTATACAATGAGCAGTTCTTC
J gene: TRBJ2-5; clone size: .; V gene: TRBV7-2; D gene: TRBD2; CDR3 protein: CASRQTSGGASETQYF; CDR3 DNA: TGTGCCAGCAGACAAACAAGCGGGGGGGCCTCAGAGACCCAGTACTTC
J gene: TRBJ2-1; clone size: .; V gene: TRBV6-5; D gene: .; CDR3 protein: CASRQGTRGGNEQFF; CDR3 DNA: TGTGCCAGCAGGCAAGGGACAAGGGGGGGCAATGAGCAGTTCTTC
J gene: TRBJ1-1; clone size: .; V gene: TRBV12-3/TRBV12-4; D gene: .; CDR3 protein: CASRGEGNTEAFF; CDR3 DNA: TGTGCCAGCAGGGGCGAGGGGAACACTGAAGCTTTCTTT
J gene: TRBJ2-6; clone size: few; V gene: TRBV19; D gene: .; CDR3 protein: CASGGVSGANVLTF; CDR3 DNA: TGTGCCAGTGGCGGGGTCTCTGGGGCCAACGTCCTGACTTTC
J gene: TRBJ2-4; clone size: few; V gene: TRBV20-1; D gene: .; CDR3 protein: CSARHGTKNIQYF; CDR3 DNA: TGCAGTGCTAGACACGGTACCAAAAACATTCAGTACTTC
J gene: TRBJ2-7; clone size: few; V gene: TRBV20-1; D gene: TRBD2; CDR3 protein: CSGAGLADEQYF; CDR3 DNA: TGCAGTGGGGCGGGACTAGCGGACGAGCAGTACTTC
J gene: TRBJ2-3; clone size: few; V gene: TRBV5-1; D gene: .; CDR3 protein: CASSVEGQYTDTQYF; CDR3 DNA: TGCGCCAGCAGCGTGGAGGGACAGTACACAGATACGCAGTATTTT
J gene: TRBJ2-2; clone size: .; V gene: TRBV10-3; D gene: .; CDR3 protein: CAISESRGAGPGELFF; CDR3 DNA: TGTGCCATCAGTGAGTCACGGGGGGCCGGGCCCGGGGAGCTGTTTTTT
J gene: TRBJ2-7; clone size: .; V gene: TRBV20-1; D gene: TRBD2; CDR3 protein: CSARYLAGDPYEQYF; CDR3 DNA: TGCAGTGCTAGGTACCTAGCGGGGGACCCCTACGAGCAGTACTTC
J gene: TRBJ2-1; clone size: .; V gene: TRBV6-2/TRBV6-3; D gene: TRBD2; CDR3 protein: CASSSILRGVRDSYNEQFF; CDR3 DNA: TGTGCCAGCAGTTCTATCCTGCGGGGGGTTAGGGACTCCTACAATGAGCAGTTCTTC
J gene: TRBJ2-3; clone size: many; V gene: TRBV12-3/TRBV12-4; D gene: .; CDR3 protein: CASSPGDTQYF; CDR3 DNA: TGTGCCAGCAGTCCCGGGGATACGCAGTATTTT
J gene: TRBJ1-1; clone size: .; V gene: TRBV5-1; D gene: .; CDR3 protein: CASSLEWWGTTEAFF; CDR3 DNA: TGCGCCAGCAGCTTGGAATGGTGGGGGACCACTGAAGCTTTCTTT
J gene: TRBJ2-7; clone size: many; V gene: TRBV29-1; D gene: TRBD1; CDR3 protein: CSVPGTGIYEQYF; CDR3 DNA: TGCAGCGTTCCAGGGACAGGAATCTACGAGCAGTACTTC
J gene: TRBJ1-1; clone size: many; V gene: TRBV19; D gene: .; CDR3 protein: CASSMGLNTEAFF; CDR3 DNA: TGTGCCAGTAGTATGGGACTCAACACTGAAGCTTTCTTT
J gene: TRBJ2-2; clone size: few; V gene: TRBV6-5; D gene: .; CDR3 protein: CASSYRLNTGELFF; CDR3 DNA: TGTGCCAGCAGTTACCGTCTTAACACCGGGGAGCTGTTTTTT
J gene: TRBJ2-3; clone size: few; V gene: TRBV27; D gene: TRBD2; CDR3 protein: CASSFKASGGPPDTQYF; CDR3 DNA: TGTGCCAGCAGTTTTAAGGCTAGCGGGGGGCCCCCGGATACGCAGTATTTT
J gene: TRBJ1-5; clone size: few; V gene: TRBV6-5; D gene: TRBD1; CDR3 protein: CASSWTGDPSQPQHF; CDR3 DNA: TGTGCCAGCAGTTGGACAGGGGATCCGTCTCAGCCCCAGCATTTT
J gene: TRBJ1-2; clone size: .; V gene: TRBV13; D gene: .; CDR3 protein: CASSQGPTSGYTF; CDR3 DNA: TGTGCCAGCAGCCAGGGACCTACGAGTGGCTACACCTTC
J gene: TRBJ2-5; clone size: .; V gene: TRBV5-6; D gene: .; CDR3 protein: CASSQKWRSETQYF; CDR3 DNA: TGTGCCAGCAGCCAAAAGTGGAGGTCGGAGACCCAGTACTTC
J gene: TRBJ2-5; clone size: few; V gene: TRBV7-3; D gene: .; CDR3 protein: CASSLVGKETQYF; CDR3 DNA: TGTGCCAGCAGCTTAGTAGGGAAAGAGACCCAGTACTTC
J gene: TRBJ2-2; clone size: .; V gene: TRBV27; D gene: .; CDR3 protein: CASSLTLDPNTGELFF; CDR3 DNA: TGTGCCAGCAGTTTAACACTAGACCCCAACACCGGGGAGCTGTTTTTT